These T cell receptor beta chains were read from a single sample in a study of T cells after yellow fever vaccination. One entry per CDR3 protein results from TCRdb running MiXCR on the 5' RACE reads. The data hold approximately 450,000 distinct CDR3 sequences, with under 20% observed a single time. This sample comprised PBMCs, obtained before the yellow fever booster vaccination. Source of these receptors: a man younger than 30 who received the YFV17D yellow fever vaccine. Each CDR3 is given with its conserved first and last residue.

J gene	V gene	CDR3 length	CDR3 protein
TRBJ2-5	TRBV20-1	15	CSAQEWGRQQETQYF
TRBJ1-1	TRBV20-1	13	CSARQGAFTEAFF
TRBJ1-5	TRBV7-4	16	CASSSATGVRNQPQHF
TRBJ2-2	TRBV27	13	CASRRRGTGELFF
TRBJ1-2	TRBV29-1	14	CSVHPGTGSYGYTF
TRBJ1-4	TRBV5-1	15	CASSLLGTGDEKLFF
TRBJ2-7	TRBV12-3/TRBV12-4	14	CASSLAHLNYEQYF
TRBJ1-5	TRBV2	14	CASSPRTANQPQHF
TRBJ2-1	TRBV6-2/TRBV6-3	15	CASSYEVAGANEQFF
TRBJ2-2	TRBV7-8	15	CASSLGGEYTGELFF
TRBJ1-2	TRBV4-1	15	CASSQSTGFNYGYTF
TRBJ2-1	TRBV3-1	17	CASSQDPLSNSYNEQFF
TRBJ1-4	TRBV5-1	17	CASSPGDRGRGDEKLFF
TRBJ2-3	TRBV12-3/TRBV12-4	15	CASTRPGQGAGTQYF
TRBJ2-3	TRBV12-3/TRBV12-4	14	CASSRRGSTDTQYF
TRBJ2-1	TRBV11-3	14	CASSLQGENNEQFF